The 27 T cell receptor beta chains below all came from one sample that was sequenced in a study of a mutant IDH1 vaccine in newly diagnosed glioma (dated by TCRdb to 2020 to 2022). Libraries were made using the immunoSEQ multiplex PCR assay. The clones in this table, taken by TCRdb from immuneACCESS, are in-frame only. Not every clone is retained; where verified, under half of the shortfall comes from an unresolved V gene, and the cause of the rest is unknown. The sample table records about 130,000 clones; roughly 78% of these occur just once. 4.5% to 5.5% of the sample comes from the top ten. The sample's time point label, in plain terms: week 11, during vaccination. Every vaccine dose consisted of 300 ug of a 20-mer mutant IDH1 peptide in Montanide, administered subcutaneously together with topical imiquimod. Antigens of these TCRs are unknown. The input for sequencing was PBMCs, taken from a glioma patient whose treatment included an IDH1 peptide vaccine. These receptors all stem from a man between 35 and 55 years old with glioma.

This rearrangement joins TRBV7-2 to TRBJ2-1; TRBD2 is a possible D gene (6 bases). V lost 4 bases and J 4 bases, leaving 11 bases between the germline ends. The CDR3 covers 14 residues. Germline lookup yields CDR1 SGHTA and CDR2 FQGNSA. The CDR3 protein is CASSSGEWYNEQFF. The DNA for the CDR3 is TGTGCCAGCAGCTCGGGGGAGTGGTACAATGAGCAGTTCTTC. The full variable domain, its missing parts supplied by reference TRBV7-2 and TRBJ2-1, is GAGVSQSPSNKVTEKGKDVELRCDPISGHTALYWYRQSLGQGLEFLIYFQGNSAPDKSGLPSDRFSAERTGGSVSTLTIQRTQQEDSAVYLCASSSGEWYNEQFFGPGTRLTVL.

This clone is medium-sized in the sample. In nucleotides, the CDR3 is TGCGCCAGCAGCCCACAAGGGGCGGGAGTTTCCGGGGAGCTGTTTTTT. Translation: CASSPQGAGVSGELFF. The rearrangement joins TRBV5-1 to TRBJ2-2; 7 positions match TRBD2. The CDR3 contains 16 residues. Trimming cost V 4 bases and J 6 bases; bases outside gene matches: 12. Germline CDR1 and CDR2: SGHRS and YFSETQ.

The V gene is TRBV25-1, the J gene TRBJ2-1; no firm D call. Germline values: CDR1 MGHDK, CDR2 SYGVNS. This CDR3 contains 11 residues. The V end was cut by 2 bases, the J end by 5 bases, with 1 base between. CDR3 DNA: TGTGCCAGCAGTGAAAACAATGAGCAGTTCTTC. This sequence encodes CASSENNEQFF.

The genes are TRBV28 and TRBJ1-2, with D unclear. Trimming removed 10 bases from V and 6 bases from J, with 21 bases in between. Germline assignment: CDR1 MDHEN and CDR2 SYDVKM. This CDR3 contains 14 residues. CDR3 protein: CATSSGLHLNGYTF. The CDR3, as DNA: TGTGCCACCTCTTCTGGTCTTCATCTGAATGGCTACACCTTC.

This clone has only a few counts. The chain carries TRBV4-3 and TRBJ2-5; a weak D match, TRBD2 (6 bases). This CDR3 has 14 residues. Trimming cost V 1 base and J 5 bases, with 11 bases left between them. CDR1 LGHNA and CDR2 YSLEER come from the germline V gene. CDR3 protein: CASSQGLGTETQYF. The CDR3 bases are TGCGCCAGCAGCCAAGGACTAGGTACGGAGACCCAGTACTTC.

Regarding this clone: Other DNA sequences in the sample encode the same CDR3. V gene TRBV6-6 combines with J gene TRBJ1-1; TRBD1 might be the D (5 bases). V was pared by 0 bases and J by 1 base, with 6 bases between. Germline assignment: CDR1 MNHNY and CDR2 SVGAGI (reference sequence). CDR3 length: 14 residues. CDR3 sequence reads: CASSYSGGNTEAFF. In nucleotides, the CDR3 is TGTGCCAGCAGTTACTCGGGGGGGAACACTGAAGCTTTCTTT.

This clone has just a few counts. The chain recombines TRBV19 with TRBJ1-5; weak D call: TRBD1 (5 bases). The CDR3 contains 11 residues. Germline V CDR1 and CDR2: LNHDA, SQIVND (reference sequence). The germline V and J ends were trimmed by 7 bases and 11 bases, with 12 bases remaining between them. Here the CDR3 reads CASIGALTQHF. For the CDR3, the DNA is TGTGCCAGTATCGGGGCCCTGACCCAGCATTTT.

This clone was seen a single time. The V and J genes are TRBV9 and TRBJ2-2; no definite D call. Germline V CDR1 and CDR2: SGDLS, YYNGEE. The germline V and J ends were trimmed by 3 bases and 4 bases, with 7 bases remaining between them. The CDR3 spans 13 residues. CDR3 sequence reads: CASSADLTGELFF. For the CDR3, the DNA is TGTGCCAGCAGCGCCGATCTCACCGGGGAGCTGTTTTTT.

This clone came up a few times. CDR3 bases: TGTGCCAGCAGCCGTCAGGCAGGGAGCAATCAGCCCCAGCATTTT. Translation: CASSRQAGSNQPQHF. The chain combines TRBV28 with TRBJ1-5; a possible D gene is TRBD1 (5 bases). The germline CDR1 and CDR2 sequences are MDHEN and SYDVKM. Trimming shortened V by 6 bases and J by 1 base, and 13 bases separated the two germline ends. The CDR3 is 15 amino acids.

This clone turned up a few times. This chain connects TRBV14 to TRBJ2-1; tentatively, D is TRBD1 or TRBD2 (5 bases each). The length of the CDR3 is 15 residues. Germline CDR1 and CDR2: SGHDN and FVKESK. The ends were cut back, 5 bases at V and 8 bases at J, with 19 bases in the middle. This CDR3 reads CASSTWTSGTDEQFF. The CDR3, as DNA: TGTGCCAGCAGCACCTGGACATCAGGGACGGATGAGCAGTTCTTC.

This clone has a handful of counts. The chain joins TRBV19 to TRBJ2-1, with TRBD1 matching over 9 bases. Germline V gives CDR1 LNHDA, CDR2 SQIVND (reference sequence). Trimming took 3 bases from V and 7 from J; bases not matched to a gene: 10. The CDR3 totals 16 residues. DNA of the CDR3: TGTGCCAGTAGTATTAAAGGCCCACAGGGGGCGAATGAGCAGTTCTTC. Encoded protein: CASSIKGPQGANEQFF.

This clone came up a few times. The chain combines TRBV4-2 with TRBJ2-5; 11 bases agree with TRBD1. This CDR3 has 20 amino acids. V trimming: 4 bases; J trimming: 1 base; junction bases outside the gene matches: 17. Germline CDR1 LGHNA, CDR2 YNFKEQ. Here the CDR3 reads CASSREVRTGGDRIQETQYF. As DNA, the CDR3 is TGTGCCAGCAGCCGAGAAGTTAGGACAGGGGGCGACCGAATCCAAGAGACCCAGTACTTC.

In nucleotides, the CDR3 is TGCGCCAGCAGCCAAGGCTCCCAGGCCTATGGCTACACCTTC. Translation: CASSQGSQAYGYTF. The rearrangement joins TRBV4-3 to TRBJ1-2; the D is unclear. V lost 1 base, J lost 4 bases, and 10 bases lay in between. The germline CDR1 and CDR2 sequences are LGHNA and YSLEER. The CDR3 totals 14 residues.

CDR3 nucleotide sequence: TGTGCCAGTAACCATGGAGGCAGGGGGAACACCGGGGAGCTGTTTTTT. Translated: CASNHGGRGNTGELFF. This rearrangement joins TRBV4-2 to TRBJ2-2; D may be TRBD1 (6 bases). CDR1 is LGHNA, CDR2 YNFKEQ, per germline. V gave up 9 bases and J gave up 1 base, with 18 bases separating them. This CDR3 has 16 amino acids.

About this clone: Compared with germline, one end of the junction differs, possibly owing to a read error. This chain joins TRBV5-4 and TRBJ1-4; 8 nucleotides agree with TRBD1. The CDR3 sequence is 15 residues long. Germline lookup yields CDR1 SGHNT and CDR2 YYREEE (reference sequence). The CDR3 DNA follows: TGCGCCAGCAGCCATGGGACAGGCGCCAATGAAAAACTGTTTTTT. It yields the protein CASSHGTGANEKLFF.

The V gene is TRBV4-3, the J gene TRBJ2-5, with D possibly being TRBD1 or TRBD2 (6 bases each). In germline, CDR1 is LGHNA, CDR2 YSLEER. The V gene lost 1 base and the J gene lost 4 bases, with 10 bases spanning the gap. The CDR3 contains 14 residues. The CDR3 DNA follows: TGCGCCAGCAGCCAAGGCAGGGGACTAGAGACCCAGTACTTC. Translating gives CASSQGRGLETQYF.

The chain couples TRBV4-3 to TRBJ1-6; TRBD1 agrees at 9 bases. With 5 bases clipped from V and 7 bases from J, the junction kept 6 bases outside the gene matches. Germline V lookup: CDR1 LGHNA, CDR2 YSLEER. CDR3 length equals 15 residues. DNA of the CDR3: TGCGCCAGCAGCGCCCACAGGGGGCGGAATTCACCCCTCCACTTT. Its protein is CASSAHRGRNSPLHF.

V usage is TRBV7-6 and J usage is TRBJ2-5; 10 positions match TRBD1. Trimming took 1 base from V and 5 from J; bases not matched to a gene: 10. Germline V gene sequence: CDR1 SGHVS, CDR2 FNYEAQ. The length of the CDR3 is 17 residues. CDR3 amino acids: CASSLGVTGGARETQYF. The DNA for the CDR3 is TGTGCCAGCAGCTTAGGGGTGACAGGGGGCGCGAGGGAGACCCAGTACTTC.

The chain employs TRBV15 and TRBJ2-3; D is possibly TRBD2 (5 bases). The germline V gene has CDR1 LNHNV and CDR2 YYDKDF (reference sequence). This CDR3 contains 15 residues. Trimming left V 0 bases short and J 5 bases short, with 12 bases between. Here the CDR3 DNA reads TGTGCCACCAGCAGAGATCGAGGTAGCGAAGATACGCAGTATTTT. The encoded protein is CATSRDRGSEDTQYF.

The rearrangement uses TRBV5-1 and TRBJ1-4; D is unclear. This CDR3 spans 11 amino acids. Germline CDR1 and CDR2: SGHRS and YFSETQ. V lost 2 bases and J 5 bases, leaving 1 base between the germline ends. CDR3 amino acids: CASSLNEKLFF. CDR3 DNA: TGCGCCAGCAGCTTAAATGAAAAACTGTTTTTT.

The J gene is TRBJ1-5, the V gene TRBV30; 8 bases fit TRBD1. Trimming at V came to 4 bases and at J to 3 bases, leaving 5 bases not matched to a gene. Germline loops: CDR1 GTSNPN, CDR2 SVGIG (reference sequence). The CDR3 is made up of 14 amino acids. The CDR3 region is CAWNTGGTNQPQHF. The CDR3 coding sequence is TGTGCCTGGAATACAGGGGGTACCAATCAGCCCCAGCATTTT.

J is TRBJ1-1 and V is TRBV29-1; D gene unclear. CDR3 length: 12 residues. Trimming took 7 bases from V and 0 from J, leaving 9 bases between them. Per the germline V gene, CDR1 is SQVTM and CDR2 is ANQGSEA. CDR3 loop: CSEGALNTEAFF. CDR3 nucleotides: TGCAGCGAGGGCGCCCTGAACACTGAAGCTTTCTTT.

V usage is TRBV15 and J usage is TRBJ2-1; D is unclear. The CDR3 is 15 residues long. The V end lost 0 bases, the J end lost 1 base, and 7 bases lay between the germline ends. CDR1 is LNHNV, CDR2 YYDKDF, per germline (reference sequence). In DNA, the CDR3 is TGTGCCACCAGCAGAGATGGGCAGTCCTACAATGAGCAGTTCTTC. Amino acid sequence: CATSRDGQSYNEQFF.

There are a few counts of this clone. This chain connects TRBV6-1 to TRBJ2-7; 10 bases align to TRBD2. The V and J ends lost 3 bases and 3 bases, in that order; junction bases with no gene match: 5. Germline CDR1 reads MNHNS; CDR2 reads SASEGT. The CDR3 is 15 amino acids. CDR3: CASSELAGEGYEQYF. The CDR3 DNA reads TGTGCCAGCAGTGAGCTAGCGGGAGAGGGCTACGAGCAGTACTTC.

The chain combines TRBV5-4 with TRBJ2-1; TRBD2 matches at 11 bases. J lost 7 bases, V lost 0 bases, and 9 bases had no gene match. The germline gives CDR1 SGHNT, CDR2 YYREEE (reference sequence). The CDR3 spans 17 residues. The DNA for the CDR3 is TGTGCCAGCAGCTTGGGCTTCGTAGCGGGAGGGCGTAATGAGCAGTTCTTC. The encoded protein is CASSLGFVAGGRNEQFF.

The V call is TRBV30, the J call TRBJ2-7; the D gene is possibly TRBD1 (5 bases). Germline CDR1 reads GTSNPN; CDR2 reads SVGIG (reference sequence). Trimming stripped 2 bases from V and 1 base from J, with 12 bases between. The CDR3 totals 14 residues. For the CDR3, the DNA is TGTGCCTGGAGTCCAGGGCTCCCATCCTACGAGCAGTACTTC. Its protein is CAWSPGLPSYEQYF.

This clone has only one observation. J is TRBJ2-5 and V is TRBV7-8; no clear D gene. Germline V gene lookup returns CDR1 SGHVS and CDR2 FQNEAQ. The CDR3 spans 14 residues. V gave up 5 bases and J gave up 2 bases, with 12 bases separating them. CDR3 bases: TGTGCCAGCAGCCGGATGACTGCGCAAGAGACCCAGTACTTC. Translated, it gives CASSRMTAQETQYF.